The 17 T cell receptor beta chains below come from one sample, sequenced in a study of persistence of HIV-infected CD4 T cells. Sequencing used immunoSEQ version 4 in survey mode. Assay used: immunoSEQ multiplex PCR; TCRdb lists only in-frame clones, some missing. The profile shows about 13,000 clones, approximately 68% of them singletons. No antigen is known for these receptors. Cells were stimulated with overlapping HIV-1 Gag 15-mer peptides. CD4+ T cells upregulating both CD40 ligand and CD69 were sorted as responding cells. The sample consisted of CD4+ T cells sorted from PBMCs after approximately 20-hour stimulation, taken from a patient who received antiretroviral therapy. These TCRs come from an adult man with HIV who was CMV-seropositive.

The rearrangement joins TRBV5-4 to TRBJ1-1; D is possibly TRBD1 (5 bases). The CDR3 is made up of 14 amino acids. Between the trimmed V and J ends, which lost 2 bases and 4 bases, there was a span of 12 bases. Germline-derived CDR1 and CDR2 are SGHNT and YYREEE (reference sequence). This CDR3 reads CASSLGEKGTEAFF. CDR3 sequence (DNA): TGTGCCAGCAGCTTAGGGGAAAAGGGCACTGAAGCTTTCTTT.

In this sample, this clone turned up a few times. The chain employs TRBV20-1 and TRBJ2-5; a possible D gene is TRBD1 (6 bases). The CDR3 loop spans 13 amino acids. Germline CDR1 DFQATT, CDR2 SNEGSKA (reference sequence). Trimming left V 3 bases short and J 2 bases short, with 10 bases between. The CDR3 DNA reads TGCAGTGCTAGTTGGACAGCGCAAGAGACCCAGTACTTC. Its protein is CSASWTAQETQYF.

The rearrangement links TRBV30 to TRBJ1-1; D gene uncertain. CDR1 and CDR2 (germline): GTSNPN, SVGIG (reference sequence). CDR3 size: 12 residues. V was shortened by 5 bases and J by 5 bases, with 12 bases between the two germline ends. This chain's CDR3 is CAWETGKTEAFF. CDR3 DNA: TGTGCCTGGGAGACCGGCAAAACTGAAGCTTTCTTT.

The V call is TRBV27, the J call TRBJ2-3; D might be TRBD2 (6 bases). The CDR3 consists of 16 residues. Germline V gene data show CDR1 as MNHEY and CDR2 as SMNVEV (reference sequence). V lost 3 bases and J lost 0, with 13 bases in between. The CDR3 DNA sequence: TGTGCCAGCAGTTTGGGTGGGGGAGGAAGCACAGATACGCAGTATTTT. Encoded protein: CASSLGGGGSTDTQYF.

The gene calls are TRBV7-9 and TRBJ2-2; the match to TRBD1 covers 10 bases. There are 16 residues in the CDR3. J gave up 7 bases and V 5 bases, and 10 bases lay outside the gene matches. The germline V gene has CDR1 SEHNR and CDR2 FQNEAQ (reference sequence). The CDR3 DNA is TGTGCCAGCAGCCTCCGGGACAGGGGAGCTATCGGGGAGCTGTTTTTT. Protein sequence: CASSLRDRGAIGELFF.

The CDR3 sequence is CASSDETRPWYGYTF. CDR3 sequence (DNA): TGTGCCAGCAGTGATGAAACAAGGCCATGGTATGGCTACACCTTC. The V gene is TRBV6-1, the J gene TRBJ1-2, with D uncertain. This CDR3 has 15 amino acids. The V gene lost 3 bases and the J gene lost 5 bases, with 16 bases spanning the gap. CDR1 is MNHNS, CDR2 SASEGT, per germline.

Judged by abundance, this clone is medium-sized. Other DNA sequences in this specimen translate into the identical CDR3. The chain carries TRBV5-1 and TRBJ1-5; unclear D gene. Germline V CDR1 and CDR2: SGHRS, YFSETQ. This CDR3 is built from 13 residues. V dropped 0 bases and J dropped 5 bases, with 6 bases sitting between them. CDR3 nucleotides: TGCGCCAGCAGCTTGGGGAGGGATCAGCCCCAGCATTTT. It is translated as CASSLGRDQPQHF.

The genes are TRBV5-8 and TRBJ2-1; D not resolved. CDR1 is SGHTS and CDR2 is YDEGEE in the germline V gene. This CDR3 is 11 amino acids long. V was cut by 4 bases and J by 6 bases, with 5 bases left in between. This chain's CDR3 is CASSRANEQFF. The CDR3 DNA reads TGTGCCAGCAGCAGGGCCAATGAGCAGTTCTTC.

The rearrangement uses TRBV4-1 and TRBJ1-6, with D possibly being TRBD1 (5 bases). V gave up 2 bases and J gave up 7 bases, with 21 bases separating them. Germline lookup yields CDR1 MGHRA and CDR2 YSYEKL. This CDR3 contains 18 residues. The CDR3 DNA is TGCGCCAGCAGCCAATACCGGGGACTCGGAGCTTTAAATTCACCCCTCCACTTT. Protein sequence: CASSQYRGLGALNSPLHF.

This clone was detected a few times. The rearrangement uses TRBV5-1 and TRBJ1-2; possible D gene TRBD1, 6 bases. The CDR3 has 14 amino acids. Trimming removed 4 bases at V and 6 bases at J, with 16 bases between. CDR1 SGHRS and CDR2 YFSETQ come from the germline V gene. The DNA for the CDR3 is TGCGCCAGCAGCCGGGGGGCTAGACGTGATGGCTACACCTTC. Translation gives CASSRGARRDGYTF.

The chain joins TRBV25-1 to TRBJ1-2; D is uncertain. CDR1 is MGHDK, CDR2 SYGVNS, per germline. This CDR3 has 14 residues. V lost 1 base to trimming and J lost 6 bases, with 12 bases between them. Here the CDR3 DNA reads TGTGCCAGCAGTGAATGGGAGGAGGGTCATGGCTACACCTTC. Protein: CASSEWEEGHGYTF.

This clone turned up a few times. This chain uses TRBV10-3 with TRBJ2-7, with TRBD1 matching 8 bases. Germline assignment: CDR1 ENHRY and CDR2 SYGVKD. CDR3 size: 16 residues. J was trimmed by 3 bases and V by 0 bases; bases with no gene match: 7. CDR3 loop: CAISESDRAPSYEQYF. The CDR3 nucleotides read TGTGCCATCAGTGAGTCGGACAGGGCCCCCAGCTACGAGCAGTACTTC.

The chain has TRBV6-5 and TRBJ1-3, with TRBD1 identical over 7 bases. The CDR3 is 15 amino acids. V lost 2 bases to trimming and J lost 5 bases; unmatched junction nucleotides: 6. From germline, CDR1 is MNHEY and CDR2 SVGAGI. CDR3 in amino acids: CASSYTTGIRNTIYF. CDR3 bases: TGTGCCAGCAGTTACACGACAGGGATCAGAAACACCATATATTTT.

The J gene is TRBJ2-4, the V gene TRBV10-3, with D tentatively TRBD2 (5 bases). Germline values: CDR1 ENHRY, CDR2 SYGVKD. Trimming removed 3 bases from V and 0 bases from J, with 12 bases in between. This CDR3 region has 16 residues. The CDR3 is CAISEVRAGAKNIQYF. The CDR3 nucleotides read TGTGCCATCAGTGAAGTTCGGGCGGGAGCCAAAAACATTCAGTACTTC.

This sequence joins TRBV2 and TRBJ1-5, with D perhaps matching TRBD1 (5 bases). The V and J ends lost 6 bases and 4 bases respectively, with 13 bases between them. The CDR3 covers 14 residues. CDR1 and CDR2 (germline): SNHLY, FYNNEI. This chain's CDR3 is CASSARRGNQPQHF. The CDR3 DNA follows: TGTGCCAGCAGCGCCCGACGGGGGAATCAGCCCCAGCATTTT.

This sequence joins TRBV13 and TRBJ1-1; 7 positions agree with TRBD1. The CDR3 totals 15 residues. Losses at the gene ends were 5 bases for V and 1 base for J; bases not matched to a gene: 7. Germline-derived CDR1 and CDR2 are PRHDT and FYEKMQ (reference sequence). CDR3 sequence (DNA): TGTGCCAGCAGCCCCCAGCCAGGGGGGAACACTGAAGCTTTCTTT. This gives the protein CASSPQPGGNTEAFF.

V and J are TRBV12-3 or TRBV12-4 and TRBJ1-1, with TRBD1 as a possible D gene (6 bases). With 5 bases removed from V and 1 base from J, the gap between germline ends came to 8 bases. The CDR3 contains 13 residues. The DNA for the CDR3 is TGTGCCAGCAGTGCGGGACAGAACACTGAAGCTTTCTTT. It specifies CASSAGQNTEAFF.